This T cell receptor beta chain was observed in a study of vaccination and CD4 T cells after COVID-19. As regards this clonotype: The target antigen is unknown.

The Oncomine TCR Beta short-read assay was applied to DNA of cultured CD4+ T cells. TCRdb re-derived calls from the PCR reads in MiXCR, one entry per CDR3 protein. The sample shows more than 8,000 distinct CDR3 sequences, over 45% of them seen only once. The V gene end was trimmed by 1 base and the J gene end by 4 bases; junction bases not matched to a gene: 5. The CDR3 length is 14 residues. The germline CDR1 and CDR2 sequences are SGHRS and YFSETQ. Documented treatment: approximately nine-day PBMC culture with coronavirus spike peptide pools or control peptides (ViraFEST assay). The sequenced sample was CD4+ T cells from blood, cultured in vitro. The genes are TRBV5-1 and TRBJ2-7; TRBD1 aligns across 7 bases. The origin of this receptor is a human donor who had recovered from COVID-19. CDR3 in amino acids: CASSLSGTEYEQYF. The CDR3 nucleotides are TGCGCCAGCAGCTTGTCCGGGACAGAGTACGAGCAGTACTTC.